Reported below is one T cell receptor (beta chain). Its antigen is still unknown. The CDR3 consists of 15 residues. Germline V gene sequence: CDR1 SGHRS, CDR2 YFSETQ. Trimming shortened V by 4 bases and J by 7 bases, and 15 bases separated the two germline ends. Each CDR3 protein is one row after TCRdb ran MiXCR on the 5' RACE reads. The sample contains roughly 130,000 distinct CDR3 sequences, 5% to 6.5% of which appear only once. The data were obtained in a study of T-cell memory formation after mild COVID-19. Whole-study results and caveats: Second-wave clones peaking on day 37 lacked confirmed SARS-CoV-2 specificity. Some responding clones appeared in pre-infection memory, suggesting cross-reactive memory joined. Contracting clones localized mainly to CM and EM when CD4+ and mainly to EMRA when CD8+. Whereas later expanders leaned CD4+, clones contracting day 15 to 85 showed a balanced CD4/CD8 makeup.

The sequencing sample was made of PBMCs or a T cell subset sorted from them (not recorded which). This clonotype was obtained from an adult woman who had mild COVID-19 (a few samples of this study predate the infection). Cell type and time point are not known. The chain has TRBV5-1 and TRBJ1-6; a possible D gene is TRBD1 (6 bases). The CDR3 reads CASSHLGDTNSPLHF. DNA of the CDR3: TGCGCCAGCAGCCACCTTGGGGACACAAATTCACCCCTCCACTTT.